What follows describes a single T cell receptor (beta chain). The data were taken from a study of CD8 T cells in Susac syndrome. Trimming removed 2 bases at V and 2 bases at J, with 19 bases between. The CDR3 loop spans 17 amino acids. The germline V gene has CDR1 SGHRS and CDR2 YFSETQ. RNA was extracted with the RNeasy kit, and a quantity of about 0.45 to 1 ug was reverse transcribed using random hexamers. TCRdb itself ran the immunoSEQ multiplex PCR reads through MiXCR, one entry per CDR3 protein. Altogether hundreds of thousands of distinct CDR3 sequences are present, 85% being singletons, with the ten largest covering 0.21%.

The sequenced sample consisted of CD8+ T cells from PBMCs. The rearrangement uses TRBV5-1 and TRBJ2-5; D is unresolved. This receptor was identified in a human donor with multiple sclerosis. CDR3 region: CASSFLRPSVGQETQYF. The CDR3 nucleotides are TGCGCCAGCAGCTTCTTACGGCCCTCGGTGGGGCAAGAGACCCAGTACTTC.